These 7 T cell receptor beta chains came from one sample sequenced in a study of T cell repertoires in aging, cancer and after chemotherapy. TCR beta rearrangements were amplified from peripheral blood genomic DNA. TRB rearrangements spanning V, D and J were amplified using mixed TRB-A/B primers. TCRdb reprocessed the multiplex PCR reads with MiXCR, giving one entry per CDR3 protein. The sample includes roughly 3,200 distinct CDR3 sequences, 20% to 25% seen only once; the top ten take 12%. The sample was blood. The receptors were sampled from a human donor with a solid tumor.

By sample fraction, this clonotype is medium-sized (0.01 to 0.1%). The V and J genes are TRBV5-5 and TRBJ2-7, with 9 bases fitting TRBD1. Germline CDR1 reads SGHKS; CDR2 reads YYEKEE (reference sequence). The CDR3 spans 14 residues. Trimming removed 4 bases from V and 5 bases from J; junction bases left unmatched: 7. CDR3 DNA: TGTGCCAGCAGCAGGGACAGGGCCAGCCACGAGCAGTACTTC. Protein: CASSRDRASHEQYF.

The chain employs TRBV20-1 and TRBJ1-2, with a weak D call TRBD1 (6 bases). The germline gives CDR1 DFQATT, CDR2 SNEGSKA (reference sequence). V was pared by 0 bases and J by 4 bases, with 21 bases between. This CDR3 spans 17 amino acids. CDR3 amino acids: CSARDPIGGGSSYGYTF. CDR3 nucleotide sequence: TGCAGTGCTAGAGATCCGATAGGAGGGGGGTCTAGCTATGGCTACACCTTC.

In its sample, this clonotype is medium-sized (0.01 to 0.1%). The chain couples TRBV12-3 or TRBV12-4 to TRBJ2-5; 8 bases map to TRBD2. J lost 4 bases, V lost 6 bases, and 13 bases had no gene match. CDR3 length: 16 residues. The CDR3 DNA reads TGTGCCAGCAGCCCTACGGGGGGGGGGGGCCGAGAGACCCAGTACTTC. Residues: CASSPTGGGGRETQYF.

Judged by abundance, this clonotype is medium-sized. The chain recombines TRBV27 with TRBJ1-5; D not certain. Germline CDR1 is MNHEY and CDR2 is SMNVEV (reference sequence). This CDR3 is built from 13 residues. The V and J ends lost 2 bases and 6 bases respectively, with 8 bases between them. CDR3 sequence reads: CASSLRFSQPQHF. CDR3 nucleotide sequence: TGTGCCAGCAGTTTAAGATTTTCTCAGCCCCAGCATTTT.

Relative to its sample, this clonotype is medium-sized (0.01 to 0.1%). The J gene is TRBJ1-1, the V gene TRBV7-9; no firm D call. The CDR3 is made up of 14 amino acids. V was trimmed by 0 bases and J by 1 base, leaving 6 bases between them. Germline V gene data show CDR1 as SEHNR and CDR2 as FQNEAQ (reference sequence). CDR3 sequence (DNA): TGTGCCAGCAGCTTAGCTACCGGGAACACTGAAGCTTTCTTT. Its protein is CASSLATGNTEAFF.

By sample share, this clonotype is medium-sized. This chain links TRBV6-1 with TRBJ1-5, with D hard to call. Germline assignment: CDR1 MNHNS and CDR2 SASEGT. V dropped 0 bases and J dropped 2 bases, with 8 bases sitting between them. The CDR3 extends over 15 amino acids. The CDR3 is CASSEALGGNQPQHF. CDR3 nucleotides: TGTGCCAGCAGTGAAGCGCTGGGAGGCAATCAGCCCCAGCATTTT.

By frequency in the sample, this clonotype is medium-sized (0.01 to 0.1%). The CDR3 reads CASRWRGAGATEAFF. CDR3 DNA sequence: TGTGCCAGCAGGTGGCGCGGGGCGGGGGCCACTGAAGCTTTCTTT. The chain links TRBV13 to TRBJ1-1, with D perhaps matching TRBD1 (6 bases). The germline gives CDR1 PRHDT, CDR2 FYEKMQ (reference sequence). The CDR3 has 15 residues. Trimming left V 6 bases short and J 4 bases short, with 18 bases between.